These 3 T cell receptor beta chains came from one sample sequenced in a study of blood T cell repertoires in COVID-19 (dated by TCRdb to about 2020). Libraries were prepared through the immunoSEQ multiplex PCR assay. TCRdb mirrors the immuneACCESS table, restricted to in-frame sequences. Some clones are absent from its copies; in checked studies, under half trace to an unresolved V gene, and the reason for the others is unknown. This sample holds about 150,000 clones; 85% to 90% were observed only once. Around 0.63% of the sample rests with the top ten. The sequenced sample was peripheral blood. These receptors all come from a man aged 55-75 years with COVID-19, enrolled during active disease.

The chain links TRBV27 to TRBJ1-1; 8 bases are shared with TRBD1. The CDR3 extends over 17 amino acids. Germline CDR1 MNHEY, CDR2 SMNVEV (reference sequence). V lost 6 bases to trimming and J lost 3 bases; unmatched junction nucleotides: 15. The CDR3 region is CASRDGQGAGGHTEAFF. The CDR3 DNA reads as TGTGCCAGCAGGGACGGACAGGGCGCGGGAGGGCACACTGAAGCTTTCTTT.

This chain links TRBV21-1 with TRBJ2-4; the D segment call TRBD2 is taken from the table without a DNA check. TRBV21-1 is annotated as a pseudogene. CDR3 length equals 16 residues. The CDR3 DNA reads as TGTGCCAGCAGCCCTCGGGGAAAACTAGCCAAAAACATTCAGTACTTC. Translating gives CASSPRGKLAKNIQYF.

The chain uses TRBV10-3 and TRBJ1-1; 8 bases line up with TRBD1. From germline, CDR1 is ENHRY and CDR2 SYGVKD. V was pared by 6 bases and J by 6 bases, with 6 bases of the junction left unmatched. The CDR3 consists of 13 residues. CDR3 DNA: TGTGCCATCAGGCCGGGACAGGACTCTGAAGCTTTCTTT. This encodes CAIRPGQDSEAFF.